These 8 T cell receptor beta chains were all obtained from the same sample, sequenced in a study of T-cell reconstitution after alpha-beta-depleted transplantation in children (dated by TCRdb to between 2015 and 2016). Libraries were constructed by PCR. The instrument was an Illumina HiSeq 2500. To normalize quantification of the TCRbeta repertoire, the TCR libraries were built with molecular barcoding that relied on unique molecular identifiers. TCRdb ran its own pipeline on the public reads, namely fastp trimming at Q25 and MiXCR clone calling, and kept in-frame beta chains. For every CDR3 protein sequence, its rows merge into one entry that carries the most common genes and DNA. Across this sample there are about 540,000 distinct CDR3 sequences, with around 20% seen only once. The top ten hold 2.5% to 4% of the sample. Specimen: PBMCs from the stem cell graft donor, collected from the stem cell graft. The receptors come from a human donor who donated a stem cell graft to a child with acute lymphoblastic leukemia.

This clonotype was seen a few times. The chain uses TRBV5-1 and TRBJ1-1; 7 bases are a match to TRBD1. In germline, CDR1 is SGHRS, CDR2 YFSETQ. The length of the CDR3 is 23 residues. J gave up 1 base and V 0 bases, and 27 bases lay outside the gene matches. The CDR3 bases are TGCGCCAGCAGCTTGGGGGATTCTTCATACGGGACAGTTCGCATAGGATGGAACACTGAAGCTTTCTTT. This sequence encodes CASSLGDSSYGTVRIGWNTEAFF.

The chain has TRBV15 and TRBJ1-1, with no clear D. This CDR3 is 13 amino acids long. V lost 5 bases and J 1 base, leaving 8 bases between the germline ends. CDR1 LNHNV and CDR2 YYDKDF come from the germline V gene (reference sequence). CDR3 DNA: TGTGCCACCAGCTTCACAGAGAACACTGAAGCTTTCTTT. Encoded protein: CATSFTENTEAFF.

This clonotype was detected only a few times. The rearrangement uses TRBV15 and TRBJ2-1, with TRBD1 matching over 8 bases. This CDR3 has 15 amino acids. V lost 4 bases and J lost 12; bases outside the gene matches: 14. Per germline, CDR1 LNHNV and CDR2 YYDKDF (reference sequence). DNA of the CDR3: TGTGCCACCAGCATACCCGGGACAGGCTATTTTGGGCAGTTCTTC. Its translation: CATSIPGTGYFGQFF.

This clonotype was counted a few times. The genes are TRBV12-3 or TRBV12-4 and TRBJ2-7; no clear D. There are 13 residues in the CDR3. Trimming cost V 2 bases and J 4 bases, with 9 bases left between them. The CDR3 DNA follows: TGTGCCAGCAGTTTATTAGGACCTTACGAGCAGTACTTC. It specifies CASSLLGPYEQYF.

This clonotype was recorded a few times. The chain carries TRBV20-1 and TRBJ2-3; the D gene could be TRBD1 or TRBD2 (5 bases each). The ends were cut back, 6 bases at V and 5 bases at J, with 21 bases in the middle. This CDR3 has 15 residues. Germline assignment: CDR1 DFQATT and CDR2 SNEGSKA (reference sequence). CDR3 region: CSASVRGSSLDTQYF. DNA for the CDR3: TGCAGTGCGTCCGTTCGGGGCTCCTCCCTAGATACGCAGTATTTT.

CDR3 coding DNA: TGTGCCAGCAGTGAACTTGGCTTTAACGAGCAGTACTTC. It is translated as CASSELGFNEQYF. The rearrangement uses TRBV6-1 and TRBJ2-7; D not resolved. Germline V gene data show CDR1 as MNHNS and CDR2 as SASEGT. The germline V and J ends were trimmed by 2 bases and 5 bases, with 10 bases remaining between them. The CDR3 loop spans 13 amino acids.

The chain has TRBV4-1 and TRBJ2-7; 9 bases match TRBD1. The length of the CDR3 is 16 residues. V lost 1 base to trimming and J lost 2 bases; unmatched junction nucleotides: 6. Looked up from germline, CDR1 is MGHRA and CDR2 is YSYEKL. The CDR3 region is CASSQGGTGLPYEQYF. As DNA, the CDR3 is TGCGCCAGCAGCCAAGGGGGGACAGGGCTACCCTACGAGCAGTACTTC.

The chain links TRBV20-1 to TRBJ2-5; a possible D gene is TRBD1 (6 bases). Germline assignment: CDR1 DFQATT and CDR2 SNEGSKA (reference sequence). The CDR3 length is 15 residues. V lost 3 bases to trimming and J lost 2 bases, with 16 bases between them. In DNA form, the CDR3 reads TGCAGTGCTAGGGCCGGACAGACGTCTCAAGAGACCCAGTACTTC. Translation: CSARAGQTSQETQYF.